The present T cell receptor beta chain was sequenced within a study of blood T cells in healthy people across ages. Study observations and caveats: Per million T cells, TCR beta diversity dropped about linearly as age rose.

A word on this clonotype: Its antigen is unidentified.

Then a second PCR, running roughly 7 to 11 cycles, was carried out with a sample-barcoded 5' primer and a J-beta primer mix. Via MiXCR, TCRdb re-called the 5' RACE reads, giving one row per CDR3 protein. This table has around 1.5 million distinct CDR3 sequences, around 35% appearing once. The CDR3 is 16 amino acids. Germline V gene sequence: CDR1 SGHRS, CDR2 YFSETQ. Trimming removed 4 bases from V and 0 bases from J, with 17 bases in between. The gene calls are TRBV5-1 and TRBJ2-7; weak D call: TRBD2 (6 bases). The sequence derives from a woman younger than 45 in good health. Sequenced input: blood. DNA for the CDR3: TGCGCCAGCAGCGCACTTCGGGAGAAGGGCTCCTACGAGCAGTACTTC. Translating it yields CASSALREKGSYEQYF. The whole variable domain, filled in from reference TRBV5-1 and TRBJ2-7, reads KAGVTQTPRYLIKTRGQQVTLSCSPISGHRSVSWYQQTPGQGLQFLFEYFSETQRNKGNFPGRFSGRQFSNSRSEMNVSTLELGDSALYLCASSALREKGSYEQYFGPGTRLTVT.